This TCR beta chain originates from a study of CD8+CD57+ T cells in acquired aplastic anemia. Germline trimming cut 5 bases from V and 7 bases from J; bases unmatched to any gene: 6. This CDR3 region has 15 residues. Germline V gene data show CDR1 as LNHDA and CDR2 as SQIVND (reference sequence). Genomic DNA, the template, was used for profiling of the TCR beta VDJ and CDR3. TCRdb re-derived calls from the reads in MiXCR, one entry per CDR3 protein. The sample yields approximately 170,000 distinct CDR3 sequences, less than 65% seen once. At least ten counts were recorded for this clonotype. Sequenced material: sorted CD4+, CD8+, or CD8+CD57+ T cells (not recorded which) from PBMCs. The chain combines TRBV19 with TRBJ1-6; 9 nucleotides line up with TRBD1. The source of this sequence is a human donor in good health, serving as a control. The CDR3 spells CASSAPDRGNSPLHF. The CDR3 region has the DNA TGTGCCAGTAGTGCGCCGGACAGGGGAAATTCACCCCTCCACTTT.